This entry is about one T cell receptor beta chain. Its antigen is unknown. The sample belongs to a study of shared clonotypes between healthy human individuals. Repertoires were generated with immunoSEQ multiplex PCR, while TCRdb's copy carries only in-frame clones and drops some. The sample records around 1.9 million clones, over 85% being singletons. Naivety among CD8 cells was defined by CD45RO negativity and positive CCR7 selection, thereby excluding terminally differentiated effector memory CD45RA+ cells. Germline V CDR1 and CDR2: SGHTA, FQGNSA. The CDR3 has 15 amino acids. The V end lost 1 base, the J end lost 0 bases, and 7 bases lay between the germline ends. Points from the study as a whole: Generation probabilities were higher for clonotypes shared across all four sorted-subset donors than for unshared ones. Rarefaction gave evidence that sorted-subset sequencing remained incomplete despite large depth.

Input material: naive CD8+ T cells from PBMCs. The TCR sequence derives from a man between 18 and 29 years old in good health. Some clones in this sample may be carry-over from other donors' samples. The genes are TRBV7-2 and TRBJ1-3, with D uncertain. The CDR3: CASSLGQNSGNTIYF. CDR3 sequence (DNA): TGTGCCAGCAGCTTAGGACAAAACTCTGGAAACACCATATATTTT.